The 12 T cell receptor beta chains below all came from one sample that was sequenced in a study of blood T cell repertoires in COVID-19. Clones were sequenced by immunoSEQ multiplex PCR, and TCRdb holds only the in-frame ones, with some missing. The repertoire holds fewer than 300,000 clones, with about 85% as singletons. The sample consisted of peripheral blood. Every receptor here comes from a human donor in a cohort sampled during active COVID-19.

The chain carries TRBV18 and TRBJ2-1; 11 bases are a match to TRBD2. Germline V lookup: CDR1 KGHSH, CDR2 LQKENI. The CDR3 totals 16 residues. V lost 5 bases and J lost 10; bases outside the gene matches: 13. CDR3 residues: CASSLTGTSGGKEQFF. For the CDR3, the DNA is TGTGCCAGCTCATTAACCGGGACTAGCGGAGGGAAGGAGCAGTTCTTC.

Remarks on this clone: At one boundary the junction diverges from the germline segment, which might be a read error. The chain links TRBV7-9 to TRBJ2-1, with TRBD2 as a possible D gene (5 bases). Germline CDR1 SEHNR, CDR2 FQNEAQ (reference sequence). This CDR3 region has 13 residues. CDR3 region: CASRLSMDSRYLF. CDR3 bases: TGTGCCAGCAGATTAAGCATGGACTCCCGCTACCTCTTC.

This chain connects TRBV2 to TRBJ2-5, with 10 bases matching TRBD2. J lost 5 bases, V lost 3 bases, and 6 bases had no gene match. Germline lookup yields CDR1 SNHLY and CDR2 FYNNEI. The CDR3 loop spans 15 amino acids. CDR3 nucleotides: TGTGCCAGCAGTGACGGGGGACTAGCGATCGAGACCCAGTACTTC. Its translation: CASSDGGLAIETQYF.

CDR3 sequence: CASRAGTGAETQYF. For the CDR3, the DNA is TGTGCCAGCAGGGCCGGGACAGGGGCGGAGACCCAGTACTTC. This chain connects TRBV7-8 to TRBJ2-5, with TRBD1 identical over 10 bases. This CDR3 has 14 amino acids. Germline CDR1 and CDR2: SGHVS and FQNEAQ. V was pared by 6 bases and J by 5 bases, with 6 bases of the junction left unmatched.

The sample holds one count of this clone. This chain connects TRBV12-3 or TRBV12-4 to TRBJ1-1; the D gene is possibly TRBD1 (5 bases). The CDR3 is 13 amino acids. Trimming removed 11 bases at V and 4 bases at J, with 17 bases between. The CDR3 is CASRKSGGTEAFF. The CDR3, as DNA: TGTGCCTCTAGGAAATCCGGGGGCACTGAAGCTTTCTTT.

This clone was detected once. V usage is TRBV29-1 and J usage is TRBJ2-1, with 8 bases that match TRBD2. The CDR3 has 13 residues. The V gene end was trimmed by 5 bases and the J gene end by 8 bases; junction bases not matched to a gene: 8. The germline CDR1 and CDR2 sequences are SQVTM and ANQGSEA. CDR3 bases: TGCAGCGTTCTCGCGGGAGGTAACGATGAGCAGTTCTTC. Residues: CSVLAGGNDEQFF.

The chain combines TRBV7-2 with TRBJ2-1, with unresolved D. Germline CDR1 SGHTA, CDR2 FQGNSA. There are 15 residues in the CDR3. Trimming cost V 5 bases and J 2 bases, with 13 bases left between them. CDR3 DNA: TGTGCCAGCAGCCCCATGAGTGGTCCCTACAATGAGCAGTTCTTC. Its translation: CASSPMSGPYNEQFF. The variable domain in full, with the rest retrieved from reference TRBV7-2 and TRBJ2-1, is GAGVSQSPSNKVTEKGKDVELRCDPISGHTALYWYRQSLGQGLEFLIYFQGNSAPDKSGLPSDRFSAERTGGSVSTLTIQRTQQEDSAVYLCASSPMSGPYNEQFFGPGTRLTVL.

This clone has more than one count but fewer than ten. V and J are TRBV9 and TRBJ1-6; no firm D call. V lost 0 bases, J lost 7 bases, and 8 bases lay in between. Germline CDR1 SGDLS, CDR2 YYNGEE. CDR3 length: 14 amino acids. This CDR3 is CASSVGRVNSPLHF. For the CDR3, the DNA is TGTGCCAGCAGCGTAGGGCGGGTGAATTCACCCCTCCACTTT.

The rearrangement links TRBV14 to TRBJ2-7; the D gene is possibly TRBD1 (5 bases). CDR3 length equals 14 residues. CDR1 is SGHDN and CDR2 is FVKESK in the germline V gene. The V end was cut by 4 bases, the J end by 3 bases, with 13 bases between. CDR3 amino acids: CASSRQGVLYEQYF. The DNA for the CDR3 is TGTGCCAGCAGCCGACAAGGGGTACTCTACGAGCAGTACTTC.

This clone was detected a few times. The chain recombines TRBV3-1 (or the pseudogene TRBV3-2) with TRBJ1-2; the D gene is possibly TRBD1 (6 bases). Per germline, CDR1 LGHDT and CDR2 YNNKEL (reference sequence). Trimming left V 3 bases short and J 5 bases short, with 19 bases between. The CDR3 consists of 16 residues. The CDR3 nucleotides are TGTGCCAGCAGCCATATCAGGACAGTCCTTAAATATGGCTACACCTTC. It is translated as CASSHIRTVLKYGYTF.

The CDR3 is CASRPLVGGNEQFF. In DNA form, the CDR3 reads TGCGCCAGCCGGCCCCTGGTGGGGGGCAATGAGCAGTTCTTC. The chain combines TRBV4-1 with TRBJ2-1, with D perhaps matching TRBD2 (6 bases). The CDR3 loop spans 14 amino acids. Per germline, CDR1 MGHRA and CDR2 YSYEKL. V was cut by 8 bases and J by 6 bases, with 17 bases left in between.

This clone was counted a single time. The rearrangement uses TRBV11-2 and TRBJ1-4; TRBD1 aligns across 9 bases. After removal of 2 bases from V and 4 bases from J, the junction contained 5 bases not matched to a gene. The CDR3 extends over 16 amino acids. Germline CDR1 reads SGHAT; CDR2 reads FQNNGV. CDR3 sequence reads: CASSLLGTGINEKLFF. CDR3 in DNA: TGTGCCAGCAGCTTACTAGGGACAGGGATTAATGAAAAACTGTTTTTT. The variable domain in full, with the rest retrieved from reference TRBV11-2 and TRBJ1-4, is EAGVAQSPRYKIIEKRQSVAFWCNPISGHATLYWYQQILGQGPKLLIQFQNNGVVDDSQLPKDRFSAERLKGVDSTLKIQPAKLEDSAVYLCASSLLGTGINEKLFFGSGTQLSVL.